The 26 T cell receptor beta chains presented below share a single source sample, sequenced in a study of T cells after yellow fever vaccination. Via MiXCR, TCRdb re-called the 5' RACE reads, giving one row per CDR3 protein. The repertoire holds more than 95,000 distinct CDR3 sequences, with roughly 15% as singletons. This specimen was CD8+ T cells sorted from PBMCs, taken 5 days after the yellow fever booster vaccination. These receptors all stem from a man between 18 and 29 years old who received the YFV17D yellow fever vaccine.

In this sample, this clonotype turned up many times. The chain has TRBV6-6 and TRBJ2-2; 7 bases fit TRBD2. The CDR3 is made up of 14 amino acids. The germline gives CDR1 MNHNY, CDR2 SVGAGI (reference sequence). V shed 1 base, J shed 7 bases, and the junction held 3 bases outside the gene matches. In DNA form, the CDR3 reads TGTGCCAGCAGTTACTGGGGAGGGAGCGGGGAGCTGTTTTTT. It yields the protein CASSYWGGSGELFF.

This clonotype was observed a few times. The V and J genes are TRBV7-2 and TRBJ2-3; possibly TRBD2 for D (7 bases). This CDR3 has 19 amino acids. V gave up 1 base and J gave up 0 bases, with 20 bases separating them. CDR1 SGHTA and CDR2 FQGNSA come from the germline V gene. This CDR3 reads CASSLGWGGLSPSTDTQYF. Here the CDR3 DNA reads TGTGCCAGCAGCTTAGGTTGGGGGGGGCTGTCCCCTAGCACAGATACGCAGTATTTT.

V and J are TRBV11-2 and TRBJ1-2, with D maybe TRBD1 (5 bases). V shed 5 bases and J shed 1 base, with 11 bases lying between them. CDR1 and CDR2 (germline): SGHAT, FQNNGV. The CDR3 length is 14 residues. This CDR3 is CASSPGPNNYGYTF. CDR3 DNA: TGTGCCAGCAGCCCGGGACCGAATAACTATGGCTACACCTTC. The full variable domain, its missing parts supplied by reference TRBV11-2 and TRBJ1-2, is EAGVAQSPRYKIIEKRQSVAFWCNPISGHATLYWYQQILGQGPKLLIQFQNNGVVDDSQLPKDRFSAERLKGVDSTLKIQPAKLEDSAVYLCASSPGPNNYGYTFGSGTRLTVV.

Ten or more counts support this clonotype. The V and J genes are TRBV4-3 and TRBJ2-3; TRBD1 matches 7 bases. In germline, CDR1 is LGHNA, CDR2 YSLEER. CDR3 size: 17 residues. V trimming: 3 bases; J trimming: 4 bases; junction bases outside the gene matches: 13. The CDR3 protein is CASSQSPGGGLADTQYF. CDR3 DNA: TGCGCCAGCAGCCAGTCCCCAGGGGGTGGTTTAGCAGATACGCAGTATTTT.

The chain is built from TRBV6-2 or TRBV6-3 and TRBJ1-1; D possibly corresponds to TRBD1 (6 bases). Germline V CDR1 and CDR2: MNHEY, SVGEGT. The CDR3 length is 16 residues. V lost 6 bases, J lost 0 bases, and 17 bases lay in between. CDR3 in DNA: TGTGCCAGCAGCCTTCGACAGGTGTACATGAACACTGAAGCTTTCTTT. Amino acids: CASSLRQVYMNTEAFF.

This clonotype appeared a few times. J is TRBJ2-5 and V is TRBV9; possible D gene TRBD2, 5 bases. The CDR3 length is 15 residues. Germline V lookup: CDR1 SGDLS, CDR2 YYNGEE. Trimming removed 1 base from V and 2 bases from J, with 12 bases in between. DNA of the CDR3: TGTGCCAGCAGCGTATCCTCCGGGGTACAAGAGACCCAGTACTTC. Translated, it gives CASSVSSGVQETQYF. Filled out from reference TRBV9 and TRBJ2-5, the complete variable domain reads DSGVTQTPKHLITATGQRVTLRCSPRSGDLSVYWYQQSLDQGLQFLIQYYNGEERAKGNILERFSAQQFPDLHSELNLSSLELGDSALYFCASSVSSGVQETQYFGPGTRLLVL.

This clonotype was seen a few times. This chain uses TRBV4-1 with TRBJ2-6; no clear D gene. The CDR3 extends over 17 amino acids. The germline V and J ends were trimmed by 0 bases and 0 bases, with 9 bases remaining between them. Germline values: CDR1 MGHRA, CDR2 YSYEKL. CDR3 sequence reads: CASSQEGSSSGANVLTF. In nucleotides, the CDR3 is TGCGCCAGCAGCCAAGAAGGAAGCAGCTCTGGGGCCAACGTCCTGACTTTC.

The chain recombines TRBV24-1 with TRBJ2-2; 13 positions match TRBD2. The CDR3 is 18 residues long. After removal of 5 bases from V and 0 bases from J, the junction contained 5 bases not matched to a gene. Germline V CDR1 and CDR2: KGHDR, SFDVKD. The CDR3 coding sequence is TGTGCCACCAGTGCCGTGACTAGCGGGGGGCCGAACACCGGGGAGCTGTTTTTT. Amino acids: CATSAVTSGGPNTGELFF.

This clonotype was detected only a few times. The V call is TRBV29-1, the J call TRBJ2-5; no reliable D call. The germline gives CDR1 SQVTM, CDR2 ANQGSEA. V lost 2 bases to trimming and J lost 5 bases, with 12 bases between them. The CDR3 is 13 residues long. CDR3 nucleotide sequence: TGCAGCGTTGAAAGCCACATTGGGGAGACCCAGTACTTC. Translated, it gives CSVESHIGETQYF. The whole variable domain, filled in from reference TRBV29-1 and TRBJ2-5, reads SAVISQKPSRDICQRGTSLTIQCQVDSQVTMMFWYRQQPGQSLTLIATANQGSEATYESGFVIDKFPISRPNLTFSTLTVSNMSPEDSSIYLCSVESHIGETQYFGPGTRLLVL.

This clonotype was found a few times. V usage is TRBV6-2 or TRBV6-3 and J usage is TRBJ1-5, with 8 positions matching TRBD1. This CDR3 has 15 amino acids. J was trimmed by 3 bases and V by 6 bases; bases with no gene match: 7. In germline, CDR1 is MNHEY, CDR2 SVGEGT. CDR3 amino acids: CASSPDRGANQPQHF. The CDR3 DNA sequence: TGTGCCAGCAGCCCAGACAGGGGTGCCAATCAGCCCCAGCATTTT.

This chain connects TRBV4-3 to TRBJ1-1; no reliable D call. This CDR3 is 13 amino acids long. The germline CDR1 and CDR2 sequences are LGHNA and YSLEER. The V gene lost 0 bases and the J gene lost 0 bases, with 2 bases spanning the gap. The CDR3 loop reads CASSQDLNTEAFF. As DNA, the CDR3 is TGCGCCAGCAGCCAAGATCTGAACACTGAAGCTTTCTTT.

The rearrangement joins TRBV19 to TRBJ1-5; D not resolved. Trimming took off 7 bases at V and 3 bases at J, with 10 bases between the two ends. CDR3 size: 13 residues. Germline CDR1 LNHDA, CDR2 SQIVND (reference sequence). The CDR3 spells CASTSQNNQPQHF. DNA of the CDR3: TGTGCCAGTACGAGCCAGAACAATCAGCCCCAGCATTTT.

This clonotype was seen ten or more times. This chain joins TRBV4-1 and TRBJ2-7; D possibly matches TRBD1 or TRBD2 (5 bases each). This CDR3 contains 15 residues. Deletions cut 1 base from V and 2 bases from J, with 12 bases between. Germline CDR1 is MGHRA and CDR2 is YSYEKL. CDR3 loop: CASSQVGVGAYEQYF. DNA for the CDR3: TGCGCCAGCAGCCAAGTGGGGGTAGGGGCCTACGAGCAGTACTTC.

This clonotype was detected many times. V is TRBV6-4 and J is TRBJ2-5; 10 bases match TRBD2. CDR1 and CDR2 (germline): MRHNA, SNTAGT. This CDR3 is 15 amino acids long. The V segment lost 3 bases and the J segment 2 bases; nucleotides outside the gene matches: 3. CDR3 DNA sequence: TGTGCCAGCAGTGAGCAAGCGGGGGGGCAAGAGACCCAGTACTTC. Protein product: CASSEQAGGQETQYF.

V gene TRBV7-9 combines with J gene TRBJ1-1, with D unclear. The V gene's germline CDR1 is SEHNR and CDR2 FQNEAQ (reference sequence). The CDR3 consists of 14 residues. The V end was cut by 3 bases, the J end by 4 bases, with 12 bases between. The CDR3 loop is CASSFESGSTEAFF. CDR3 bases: TGTGCCAGCAGCTTTGAGTCGGGATCCACTGAAGCTTTCTTT.

CDR3 sequence (DNA): TGTGCCAGCAGCTCGCCGCCAGGCCAACCGGGGCGCTATGGCTACACCTTC. It is translated as CASSSPPGQPGRYGYTF. This sequence joins TRBV11-2 and TRBJ1-2; D possibly corresponds to TRBD1 (5 bases). The CDR3 runs 17 residues. V was clipped by 4 bases and J by 4 bases, with 22 bases between them. Germline V lookup: CDR1 SGHAT, CDR2 FQNNGV.

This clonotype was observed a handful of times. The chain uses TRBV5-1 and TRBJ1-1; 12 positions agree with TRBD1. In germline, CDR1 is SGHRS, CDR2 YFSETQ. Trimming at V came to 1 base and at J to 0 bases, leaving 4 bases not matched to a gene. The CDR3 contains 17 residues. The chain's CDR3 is CASSLLRDRGLNTEAFF. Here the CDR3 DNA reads TGCGCCAGCAGCTTGCTCCGGGACAGGGGGCTGAACACTGAAGCTTTCTTT. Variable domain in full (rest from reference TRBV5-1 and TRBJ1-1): KAGVTQTPRYLIKTRGQQVTLSCSPISGHRSVSWYQQTPGQGLQFLFEYFSETQRNKGNFPGRFSGRQFSNSRSEMNVSTLELGDSALYLCASSLLRDRGLNTEAFFGQGTRLTVV.

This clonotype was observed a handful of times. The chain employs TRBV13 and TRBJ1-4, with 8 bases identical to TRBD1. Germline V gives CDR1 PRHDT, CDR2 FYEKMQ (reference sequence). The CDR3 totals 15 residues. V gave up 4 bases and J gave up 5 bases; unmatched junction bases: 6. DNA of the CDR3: TGTGCCAGCAGCTCAACAGGGGGATGGAATGAAAAACTGTTTTTT. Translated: CASSSTGGWNEKLFF. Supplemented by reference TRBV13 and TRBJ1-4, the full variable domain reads AAGVIQSPRHLIKEKRETATLKCYPIPRHDTVYWYQQGPGQDPQFLISFYEKMQSDKGSIPDRFSAQQFSDYHSELNMSSLELGDSALYFCASSSTGGWNEKLFFGSGTQLSVL.

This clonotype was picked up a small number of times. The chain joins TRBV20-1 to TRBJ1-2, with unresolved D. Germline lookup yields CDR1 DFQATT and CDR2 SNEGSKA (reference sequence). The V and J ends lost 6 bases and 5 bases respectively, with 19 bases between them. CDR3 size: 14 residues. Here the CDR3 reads CSAHFLVGDYGYTF. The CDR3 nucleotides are TGCAGTGCCCACTTTCTGGTGGGTGATTATGGCTACACCTTC.

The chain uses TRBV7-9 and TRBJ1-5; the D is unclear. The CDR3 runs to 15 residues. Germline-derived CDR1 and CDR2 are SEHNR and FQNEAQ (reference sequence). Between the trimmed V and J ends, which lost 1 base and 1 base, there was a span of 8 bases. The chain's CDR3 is CASSLGGSSNQPQHF. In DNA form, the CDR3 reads TGTGCCAGCAGCTTAGGTGGGTCGAGCAATCAGCCCCAGCATTTT.

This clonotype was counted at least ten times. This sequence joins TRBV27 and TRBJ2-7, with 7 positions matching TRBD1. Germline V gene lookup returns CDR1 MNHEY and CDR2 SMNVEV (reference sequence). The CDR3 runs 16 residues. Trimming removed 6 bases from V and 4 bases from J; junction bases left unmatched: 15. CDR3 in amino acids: CASSKTLDRDNYEQYF. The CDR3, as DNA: TGTGCCAGCAGCAAAACTCTTGACAGGGATAATTACGAGCAGTACTTC.

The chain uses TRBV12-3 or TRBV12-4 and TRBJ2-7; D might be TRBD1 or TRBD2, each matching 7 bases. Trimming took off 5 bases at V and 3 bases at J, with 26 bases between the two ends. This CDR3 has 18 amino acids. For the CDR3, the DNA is TGTGCCAGCAGTCCAAGGGAGGGAACAGGGGAACCCTTCTACGAGCAGTACTTC. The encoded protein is CASSPREGTGEPFYEQYF.

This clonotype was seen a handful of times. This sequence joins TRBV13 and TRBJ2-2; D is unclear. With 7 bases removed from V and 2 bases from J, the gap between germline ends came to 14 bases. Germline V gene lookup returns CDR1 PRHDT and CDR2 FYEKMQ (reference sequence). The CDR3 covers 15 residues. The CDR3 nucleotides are TGTGCCAGCACCCCAATCCAGAAAAACACCGGGGAGCTGTTTTTT. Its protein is CASTPIQKNTGELFF.

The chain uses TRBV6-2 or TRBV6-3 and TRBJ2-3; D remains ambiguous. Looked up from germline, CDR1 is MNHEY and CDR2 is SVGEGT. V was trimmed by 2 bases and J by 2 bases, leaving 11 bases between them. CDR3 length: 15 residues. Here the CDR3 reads CASSYVWAYTDTQYF. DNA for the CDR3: TGTGCCAGCAGTTACGTTTGGGCTTACACAGATACGCAGTATTTT.

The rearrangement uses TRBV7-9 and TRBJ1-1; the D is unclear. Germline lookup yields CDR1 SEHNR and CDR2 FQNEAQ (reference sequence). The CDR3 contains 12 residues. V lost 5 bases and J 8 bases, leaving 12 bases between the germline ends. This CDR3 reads CASSPTQAEAFF. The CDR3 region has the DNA TGTGCCAGCAGCCCGACCCAGGCGGAAGCTTTCTTT.

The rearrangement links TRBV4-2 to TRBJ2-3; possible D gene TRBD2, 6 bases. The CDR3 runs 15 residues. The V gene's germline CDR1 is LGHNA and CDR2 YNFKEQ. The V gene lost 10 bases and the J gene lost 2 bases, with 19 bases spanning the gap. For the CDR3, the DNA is TGTGCCACCTCCCGGCGGGGAGAATTCACAGATACGCAGTATTTT. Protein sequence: CATSRRGEFTDTQYF.